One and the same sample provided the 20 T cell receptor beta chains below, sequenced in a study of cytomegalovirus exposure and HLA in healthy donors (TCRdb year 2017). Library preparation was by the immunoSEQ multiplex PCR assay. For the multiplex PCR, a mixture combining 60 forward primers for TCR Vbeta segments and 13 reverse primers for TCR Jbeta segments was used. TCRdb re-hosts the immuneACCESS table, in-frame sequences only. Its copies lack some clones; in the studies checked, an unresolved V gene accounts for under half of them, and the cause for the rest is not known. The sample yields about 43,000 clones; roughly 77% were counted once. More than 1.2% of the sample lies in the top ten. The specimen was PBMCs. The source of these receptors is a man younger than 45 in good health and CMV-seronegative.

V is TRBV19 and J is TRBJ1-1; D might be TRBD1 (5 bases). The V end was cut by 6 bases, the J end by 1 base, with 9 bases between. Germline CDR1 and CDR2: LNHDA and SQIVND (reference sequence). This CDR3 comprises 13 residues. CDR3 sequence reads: CASSAGWNTEAFF. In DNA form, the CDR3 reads TGTGCCAGTAGCGCAGGGTGGAACACTGAAGCTTTCTTT.

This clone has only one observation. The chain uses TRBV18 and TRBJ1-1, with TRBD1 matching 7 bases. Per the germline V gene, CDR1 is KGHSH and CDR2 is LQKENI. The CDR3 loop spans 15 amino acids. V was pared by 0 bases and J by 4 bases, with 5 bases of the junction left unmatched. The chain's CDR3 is CASSPPQGGGTEAFF. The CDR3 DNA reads TGTGCCAGCTCACCACCCCAAGGGGGCGGCACTGAAGCTTTCTTT. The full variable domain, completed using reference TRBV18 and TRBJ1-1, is NAGVMQNPRHLVRRRGQEARLRCSPMKGHSHVYWYRQLPEEGLKFMVYLQKENIIDESGMPKERFSAEFPKEGPSILRIQQVVRGDSAAYFCASSPPQGGGTEAFFGQGTRLTVV.

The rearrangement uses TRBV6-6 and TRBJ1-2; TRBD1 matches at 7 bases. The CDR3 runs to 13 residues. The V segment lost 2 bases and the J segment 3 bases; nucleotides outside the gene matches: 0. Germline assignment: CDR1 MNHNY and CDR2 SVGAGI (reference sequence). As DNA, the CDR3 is TGTGCCAGCAGTTACGGGACAGACTATGGCTACACCTTC. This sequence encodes CASSYGTDYGYTF.

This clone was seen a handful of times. CDR3: CASSRGQASTF. As DNA, the CDR3 is TGTGCCAGCAGCCGCGGACAAGCTAGCACCTTC. V and J are TRBV7-9 and TRBJ1-2; D is possibly TRBD1 (5 bases). Germline-derived CDR1 and CDR2 are SEHNR and FQNEAQ (reference sequence). CDR3 length: 11 amino acids. V was cut by 5 bases and J by 13 bases, with 14 bases left in between.

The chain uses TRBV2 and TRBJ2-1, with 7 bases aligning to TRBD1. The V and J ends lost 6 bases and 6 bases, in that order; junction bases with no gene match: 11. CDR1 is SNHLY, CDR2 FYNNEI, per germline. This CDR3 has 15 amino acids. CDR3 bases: TGTGCCAGCAGGCCTTTCGTGGACAGGAGCAATGAGCAGTTCTTC. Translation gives CASRPFVDRSNEQFF.

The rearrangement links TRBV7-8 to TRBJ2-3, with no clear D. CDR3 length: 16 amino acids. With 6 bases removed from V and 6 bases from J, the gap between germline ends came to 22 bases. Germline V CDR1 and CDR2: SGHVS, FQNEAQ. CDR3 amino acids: CASRKQGATVLDTQYF. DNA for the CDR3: TGTGCCAGCAGGAAGCAAGGAGCCACGGTTCTGGATACGCAGTATTTT.

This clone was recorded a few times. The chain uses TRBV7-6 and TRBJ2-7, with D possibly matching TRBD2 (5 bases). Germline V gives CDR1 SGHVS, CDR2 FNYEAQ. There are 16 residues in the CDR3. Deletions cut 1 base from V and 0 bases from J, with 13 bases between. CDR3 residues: CASSLVEGIPSYEQYF. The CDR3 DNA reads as TGTGCCAGCAGCTTAGTTGAGGGAATCCCCTCCTACGAGCAGTACTTC.

The CDR3 DNA is TGTGCCAGCAGCGTTAACAGGGTTGGGAACACTGAAGCTTTCTTT. This codes for CASSVNRVGNTEAFF. The rearrangement links TRBV25-1 to TRBJ1-1, with TRBD1 as a possible D gene (6 bases). This CDR3 comprises 15 residues. Trimming removed 6 bases from V and 1 base from J, with 15 bases in between. Germline V CDR1 and CDR2: MGHDK, SYGVNS.

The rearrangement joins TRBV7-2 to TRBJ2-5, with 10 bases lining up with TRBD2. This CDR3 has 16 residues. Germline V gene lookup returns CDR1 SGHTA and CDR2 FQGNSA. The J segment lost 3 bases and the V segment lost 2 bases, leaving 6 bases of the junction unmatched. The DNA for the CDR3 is TGTGCCAGCAGCTTATCGGCTAGCGGGGGAGAAGAGACCCAGTACTTC. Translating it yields CASSLSASGGEETQYF.

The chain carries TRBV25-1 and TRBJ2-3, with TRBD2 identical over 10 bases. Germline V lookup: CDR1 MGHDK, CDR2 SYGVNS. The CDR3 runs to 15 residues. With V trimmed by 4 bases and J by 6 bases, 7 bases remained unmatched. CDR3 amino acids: CASSGTSGKKDTQYF. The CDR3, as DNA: TGTGCCAGCAGTGGTACTAGCGGGAAGAAGGATACGCAGTATTTT.

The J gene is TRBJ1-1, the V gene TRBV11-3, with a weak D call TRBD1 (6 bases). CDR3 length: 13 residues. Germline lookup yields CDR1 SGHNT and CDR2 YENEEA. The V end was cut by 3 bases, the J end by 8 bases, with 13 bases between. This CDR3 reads CASSLDSFSEAFF. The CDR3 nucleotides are TGTGCCAGCAGCTTGGACAGTTTTTCCGAAGCTTTCTTT.

The CDR3 sequence is CASSLGLRETSYNEQFF. CDR3 nucleotides: TGCGCCAGCAGCTTGGGACTACGCGAAACCTCCTACAATGAGCAGTTCTTC. The chain joins TRBV5-1 to TRBJ2-1; a possible D gene is TRBD2 (5 bases). Germline V gene data show CDR1 as SGHRS and CDR2 as YFSETQ. V gave up 0 bases and J gave up 0 bases, with 13 bases separating them. This CDR3 spans 17 amino acids.

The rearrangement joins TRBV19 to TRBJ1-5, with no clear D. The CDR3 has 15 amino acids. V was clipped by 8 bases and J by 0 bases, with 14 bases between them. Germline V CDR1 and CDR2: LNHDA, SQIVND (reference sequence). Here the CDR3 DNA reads TGTGCCAGTCGAAGACTGTCCGATAGCAATCAGCCCCAGCATTTT. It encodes CASRRLSDSNQPQHF.

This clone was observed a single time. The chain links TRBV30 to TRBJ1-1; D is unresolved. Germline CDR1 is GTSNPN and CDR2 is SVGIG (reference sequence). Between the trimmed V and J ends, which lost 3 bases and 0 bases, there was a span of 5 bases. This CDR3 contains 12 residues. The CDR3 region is CAWRRLNTEAFF. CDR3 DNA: TGTGCCTGGAGGCGCCTGAACACTGAAGCTTTCTTT.

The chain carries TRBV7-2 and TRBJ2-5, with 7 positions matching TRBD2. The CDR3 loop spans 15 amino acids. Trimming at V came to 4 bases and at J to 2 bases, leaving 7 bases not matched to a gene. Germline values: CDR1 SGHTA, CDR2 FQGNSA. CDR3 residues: CASSSETSRQETQYF. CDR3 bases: TGTGCCAGCAGCTCAGAGACTAGCAGACAAGAGACCCAGTACTTC.

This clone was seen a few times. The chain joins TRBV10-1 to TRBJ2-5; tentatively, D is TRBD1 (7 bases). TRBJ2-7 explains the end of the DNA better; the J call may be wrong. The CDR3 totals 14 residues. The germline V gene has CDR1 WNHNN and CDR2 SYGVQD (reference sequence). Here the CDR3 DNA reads TGCGCCAGCAGTGATTCAGGGGGGTTCTACGAGCAGTACTTC. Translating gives CASSDSGGFYEQYF.

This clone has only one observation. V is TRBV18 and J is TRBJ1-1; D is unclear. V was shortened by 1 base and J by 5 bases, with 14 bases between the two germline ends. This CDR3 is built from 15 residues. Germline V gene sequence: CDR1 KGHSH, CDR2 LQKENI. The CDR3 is CASSPRSLAVTEAFF. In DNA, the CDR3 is TGTGCCAGCTCACCACGAAGTCTGGCAGTAACTGAAGCTTTCTTT.

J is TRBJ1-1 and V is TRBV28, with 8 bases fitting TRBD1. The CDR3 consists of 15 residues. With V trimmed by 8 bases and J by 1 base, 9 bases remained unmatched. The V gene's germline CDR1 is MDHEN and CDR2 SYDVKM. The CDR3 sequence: CASGTGGAGNTEAFF. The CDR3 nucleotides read TGTGCCAGCGGGACAGGCGGAGCCGGGAACACTGAAGCTTTCTTT.

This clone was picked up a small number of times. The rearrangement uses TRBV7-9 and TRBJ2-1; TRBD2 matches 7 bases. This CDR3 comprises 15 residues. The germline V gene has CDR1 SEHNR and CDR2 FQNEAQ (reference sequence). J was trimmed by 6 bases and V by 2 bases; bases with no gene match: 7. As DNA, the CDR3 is TGTGCCAGCAGCTTAATGGCGGGAGCGGGCAATGAGCAGTTCTTC. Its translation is CASSLMAGAGNEQFF. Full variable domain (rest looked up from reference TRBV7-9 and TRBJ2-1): DTGVSQNPRHKITKRGQNVTFRCDPISEHNRLYWYRQTLGQGPEFLTYFQNEAQLEKSRLLSDRFSAERPKGSFSTLEIQRTEQGDSAMYLCASSLMAGAGNEQFFGPGTRLTVL.

The CDR3 here is CAWTLKGTGELFF. CDR3 bases: TGTGCCTGGACCCTGAAGGGGACCGGGGAGCTGTTTTTT. V is TRBV30 and J is TRBJ2-2, with D perhaps TRBD1 (5 bases). The CDR3 is made up of 13 amino acids. Trimming removed 4 bases at V and 5 bases at J, with 11 bases between. Germline CDR1 GTSNPN, CDR2 SVGIG (reference sequence).